What follows describes a single T cell receptor beta chain. To make TCR beta libraries, researchers used iRepertoire HTBI primers and Arm-PCR of CDR3 regions. TCRdb reprocessed the multiplex PCR reads via MiXCR and lists one record per CDR3 protein. Here the sample spans hundreds of thousands of distinct CDR3 sequences, roughly 20% being singletons. The time point here: persistent/refractory GD, antithyroid drugs over 5 years with positive TRAb. Construction of the TCR library relied on RNA isolated from PBMCs. This sample is part of a study of regulatory T cells in long-lasting Graves disease. Study summary: Graves' disease counted as persistent after over 5 years of antithyroid drugs with positive TSH receptor antibodies.

The CDR3 is 12 amino acids. Germline CDR1 is SEHNR and CDR2 is FQNEAQ (reference sequence). The sequence derives from a female donor with Graves disease. Source: peripheral blood mononuclear cells (PBMCs), taken when the disease was refractory, from a patient treated with antithyroid drugs. V is TRBV7-9 and J is TRBJ1-6; D might be TRBD1 (5 bases). The J call may be mistaken, given a closer DNA end match to TRBJ1-1. The CDR3 DNA is TGTGCCAGTAGGAGCGGGACCACTGAAGCTTTCTTT. Translation: CASRSGTTEAFF.